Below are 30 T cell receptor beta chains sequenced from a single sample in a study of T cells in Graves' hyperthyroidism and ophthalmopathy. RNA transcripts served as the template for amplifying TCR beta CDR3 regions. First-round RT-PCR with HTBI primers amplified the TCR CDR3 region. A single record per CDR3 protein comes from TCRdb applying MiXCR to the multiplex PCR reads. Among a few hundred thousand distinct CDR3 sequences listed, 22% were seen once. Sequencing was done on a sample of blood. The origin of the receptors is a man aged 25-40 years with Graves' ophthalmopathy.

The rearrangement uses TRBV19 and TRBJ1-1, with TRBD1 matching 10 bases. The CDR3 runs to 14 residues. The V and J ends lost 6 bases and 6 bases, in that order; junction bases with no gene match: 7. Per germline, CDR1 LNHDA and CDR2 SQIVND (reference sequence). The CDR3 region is CASSPRQGAAEAFF. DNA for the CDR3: TGTGCCAGTAGCCCCAGACAGGGGGCAGCTGAAGCTTTCTTT.

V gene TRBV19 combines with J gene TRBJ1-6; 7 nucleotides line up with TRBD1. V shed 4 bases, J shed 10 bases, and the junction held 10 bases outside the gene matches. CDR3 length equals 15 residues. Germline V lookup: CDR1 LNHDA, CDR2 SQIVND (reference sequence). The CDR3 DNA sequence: TGTGCCAGTAGTACCCAAGACAGGGTCGGATCACCCCTCCACTTT. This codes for CASSTQDRVGSPLHF.

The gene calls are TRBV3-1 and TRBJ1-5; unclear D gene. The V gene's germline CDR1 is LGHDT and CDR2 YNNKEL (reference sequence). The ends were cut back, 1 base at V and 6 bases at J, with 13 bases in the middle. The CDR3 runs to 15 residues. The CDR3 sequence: CASSQVRDLGQPQHF. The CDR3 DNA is TGTGCCAGCAGCCAAGTACGGGATTTGGGTCAGCCCCAGCATTTT.

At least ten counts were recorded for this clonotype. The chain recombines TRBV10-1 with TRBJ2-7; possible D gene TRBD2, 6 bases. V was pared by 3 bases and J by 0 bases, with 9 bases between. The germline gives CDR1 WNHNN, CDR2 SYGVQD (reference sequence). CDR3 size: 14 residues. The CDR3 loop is CASSDGGTSYEQYF. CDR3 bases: TGCGCCAGCAGTGATGGCGGGACCTCCTACGAGCAGTACTTC.

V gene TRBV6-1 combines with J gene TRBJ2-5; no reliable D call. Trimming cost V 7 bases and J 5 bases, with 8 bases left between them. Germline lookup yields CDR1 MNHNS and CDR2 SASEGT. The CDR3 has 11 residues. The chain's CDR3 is CASKTGETQYF. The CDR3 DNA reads TGTGCCAGCAAGACCGGGGAGACCCAGTACTTC.

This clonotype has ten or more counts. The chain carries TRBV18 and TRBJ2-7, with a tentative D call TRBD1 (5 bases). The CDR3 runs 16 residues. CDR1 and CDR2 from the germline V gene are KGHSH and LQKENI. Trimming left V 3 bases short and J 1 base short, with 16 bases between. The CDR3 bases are TGTGCCAGCTCACCCCCAGTATGGCAGGGTTCCTACGAGCAGTACTTC. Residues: CASSPPVWQGSYEQYF. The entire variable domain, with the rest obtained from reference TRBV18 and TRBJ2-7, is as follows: NAGVMQNPRHLVRRRGQEARLRCSPMKGHSHVYWYRQLPEEGLKFMVYLQKENIIDESGMPKERFSAEFPKEGPSILRIQQVVRGDSAAYFCASSPPVWQGSYEQYFGPGTRLTVT.

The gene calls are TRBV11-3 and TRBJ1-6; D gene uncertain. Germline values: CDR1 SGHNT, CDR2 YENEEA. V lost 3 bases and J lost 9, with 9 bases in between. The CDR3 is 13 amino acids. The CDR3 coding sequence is TGTGCCAGCAGCTTTGGGTATTCTTCACCCCTCCACTTT. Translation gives CASSFGYSSPLHF.

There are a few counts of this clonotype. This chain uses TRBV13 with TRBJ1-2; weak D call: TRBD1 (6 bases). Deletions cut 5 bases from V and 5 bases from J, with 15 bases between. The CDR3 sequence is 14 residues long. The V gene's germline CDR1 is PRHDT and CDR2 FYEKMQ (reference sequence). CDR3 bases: TGTGCCAGCAGCCTTCGGGGGGCGGGATATGGCTACACCTTC. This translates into CASSLRGAGYGYTF.

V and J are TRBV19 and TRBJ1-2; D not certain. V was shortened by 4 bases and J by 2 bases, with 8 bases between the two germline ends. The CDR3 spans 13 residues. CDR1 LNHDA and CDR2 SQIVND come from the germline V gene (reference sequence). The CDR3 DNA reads TGTGCCAGTAGTACGTCCGGAAACTATGGCTACACCTTC. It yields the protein CASSTSGNYGYTF.

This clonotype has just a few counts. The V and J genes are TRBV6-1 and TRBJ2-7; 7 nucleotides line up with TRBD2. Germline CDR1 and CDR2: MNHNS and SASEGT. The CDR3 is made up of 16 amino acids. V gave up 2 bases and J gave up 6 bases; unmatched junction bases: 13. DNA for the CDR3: TGTGCCAGCAGTGAAAGCTTTGGCGGGAGTCAAGGCGAGCAGTACTTC. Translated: CASSESFGGSQGEQYF.

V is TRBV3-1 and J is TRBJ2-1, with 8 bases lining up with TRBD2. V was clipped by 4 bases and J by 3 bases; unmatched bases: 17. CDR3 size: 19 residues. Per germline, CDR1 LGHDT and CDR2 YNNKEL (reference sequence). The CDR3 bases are TGTGCCAGCAGCCCTCTGGCGGTTAAAAGCGGGAGTTTCTACAATGAGCAGTTCTTC. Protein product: CASSPLAVKSGSFYNEQFF.

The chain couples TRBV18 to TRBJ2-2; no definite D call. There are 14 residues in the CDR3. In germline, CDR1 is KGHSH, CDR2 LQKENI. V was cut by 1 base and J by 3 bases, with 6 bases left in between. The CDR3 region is CASSPRVDTGELFF. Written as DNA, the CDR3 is TGTGCCAGCTCACCACGAGTCGACACCGGGGAGCTGTTTTTT.

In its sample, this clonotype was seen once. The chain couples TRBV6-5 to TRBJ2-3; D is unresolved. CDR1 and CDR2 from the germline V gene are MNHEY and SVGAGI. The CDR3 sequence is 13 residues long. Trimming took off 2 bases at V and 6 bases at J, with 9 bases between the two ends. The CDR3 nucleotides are TGTGCCAGCAGTTACCGGACCTCCGATACGCAGTATTTT. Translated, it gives CASSYRTSDTQYF.

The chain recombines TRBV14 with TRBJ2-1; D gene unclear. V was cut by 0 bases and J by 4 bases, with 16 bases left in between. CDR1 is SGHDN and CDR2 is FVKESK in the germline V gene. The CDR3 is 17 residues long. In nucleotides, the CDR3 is TGTGCCAGCAGCCAAGATAGTAGCTGGGCCATTTACAATGAGCAGTTCTTC. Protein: CASSQDSSWAIYNEQFF.

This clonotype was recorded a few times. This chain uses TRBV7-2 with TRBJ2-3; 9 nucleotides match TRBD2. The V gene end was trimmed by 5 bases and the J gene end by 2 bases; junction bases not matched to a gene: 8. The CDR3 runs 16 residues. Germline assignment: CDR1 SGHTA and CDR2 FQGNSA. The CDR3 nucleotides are TGTGCCAGCAGCCAAAATCAGCGGGAGGCCACAGATACGCAGTATTTT. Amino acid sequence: CASSQNQREATDTQYF.

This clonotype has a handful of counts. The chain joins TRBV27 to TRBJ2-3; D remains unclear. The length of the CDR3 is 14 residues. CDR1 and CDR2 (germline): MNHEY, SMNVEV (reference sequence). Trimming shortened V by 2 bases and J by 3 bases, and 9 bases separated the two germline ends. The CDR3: CASSLRLPTDTQYF. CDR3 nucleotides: TGTGCCAGCAGTTTAAGACTGCCAACAGATACGCAGTATTTT.

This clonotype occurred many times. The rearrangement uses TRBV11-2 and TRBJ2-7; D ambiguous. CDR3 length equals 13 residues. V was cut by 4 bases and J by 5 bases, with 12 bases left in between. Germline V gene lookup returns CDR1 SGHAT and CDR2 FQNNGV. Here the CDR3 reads CASSYLRQDEQYF. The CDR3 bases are TGTGCCAGCAGCTACCTTAGGCAGGACGAGCAGTACTTC.

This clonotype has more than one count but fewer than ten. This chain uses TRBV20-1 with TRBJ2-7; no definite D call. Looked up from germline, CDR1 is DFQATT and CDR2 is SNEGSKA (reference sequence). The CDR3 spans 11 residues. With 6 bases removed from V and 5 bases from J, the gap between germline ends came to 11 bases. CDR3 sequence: CSAVRRDEQYF. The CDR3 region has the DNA TGCAGTGCCGTAAGGCGAGACGAGCAGTACTTC.

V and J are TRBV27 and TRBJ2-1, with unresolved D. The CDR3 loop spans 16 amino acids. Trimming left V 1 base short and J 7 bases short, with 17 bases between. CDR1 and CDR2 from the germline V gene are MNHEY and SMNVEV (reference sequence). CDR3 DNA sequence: TGTGCCAGCAGTTTATGGAGCCGATCGAGATTTAATGAGCAGTTCTTC. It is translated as CASSLWSRSRFNEQFF.

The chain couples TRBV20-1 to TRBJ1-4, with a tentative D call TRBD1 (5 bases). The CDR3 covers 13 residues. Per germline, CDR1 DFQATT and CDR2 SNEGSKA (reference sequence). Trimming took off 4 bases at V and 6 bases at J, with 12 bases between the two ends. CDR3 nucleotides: TGCAGTGCTACTGGGAGGGACGATGAAAAACTGTTTTTT. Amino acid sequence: CSATGRDDEKLFF.

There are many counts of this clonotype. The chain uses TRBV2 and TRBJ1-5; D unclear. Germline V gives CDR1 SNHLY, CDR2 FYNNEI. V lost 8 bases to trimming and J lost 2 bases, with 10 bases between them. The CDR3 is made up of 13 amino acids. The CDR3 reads CASSSGGNQPQHF. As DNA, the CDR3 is TGTGCCAGCTCTTCTGGGGGCAATCAGCCCCAGCATTTT.

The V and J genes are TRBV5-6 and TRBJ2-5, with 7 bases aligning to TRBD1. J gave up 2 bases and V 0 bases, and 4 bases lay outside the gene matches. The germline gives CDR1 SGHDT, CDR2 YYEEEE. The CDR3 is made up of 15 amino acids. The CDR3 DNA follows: TGTGCCAGCAGCTTGGCCGGCAGGGGGCAAGAGACCCAGTACTTC. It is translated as CASSLAGRGQETQYF.

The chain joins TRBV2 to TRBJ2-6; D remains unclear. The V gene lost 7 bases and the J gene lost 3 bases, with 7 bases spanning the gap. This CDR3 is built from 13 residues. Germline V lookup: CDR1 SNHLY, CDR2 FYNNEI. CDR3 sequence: CASKNSGANVLTF. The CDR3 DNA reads TGTGCCAGCAAAAACAGTGGGGCCAACGTCCTGACTTTC.

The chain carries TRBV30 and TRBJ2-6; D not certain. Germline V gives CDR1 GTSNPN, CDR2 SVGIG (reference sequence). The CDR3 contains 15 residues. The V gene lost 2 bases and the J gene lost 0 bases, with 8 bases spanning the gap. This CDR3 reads CAWSRTDSGANVLTF. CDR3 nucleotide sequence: TGTGCCTGGAGTCGGACCGACTCTGGGGCCAACGTCCTGACTTTC.

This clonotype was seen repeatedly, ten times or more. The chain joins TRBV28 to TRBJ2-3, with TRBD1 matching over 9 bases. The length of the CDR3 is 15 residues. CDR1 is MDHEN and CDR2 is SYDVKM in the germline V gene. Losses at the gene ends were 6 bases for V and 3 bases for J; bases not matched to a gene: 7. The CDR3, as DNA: TGTGCCAGCAGACTCGACAGGGGGAGGACAGATACGCAGTATTTT. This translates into CASRLDRGRTDTQYF.

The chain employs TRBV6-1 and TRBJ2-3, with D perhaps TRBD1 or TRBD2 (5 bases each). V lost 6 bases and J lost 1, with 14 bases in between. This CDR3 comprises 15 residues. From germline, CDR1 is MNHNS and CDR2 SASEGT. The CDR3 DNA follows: TGTGCCAGCAGGGCTCAGGGTAGCGGCACAGATACGCAGTATTTT. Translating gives CASRAQGSGTDTQYF.

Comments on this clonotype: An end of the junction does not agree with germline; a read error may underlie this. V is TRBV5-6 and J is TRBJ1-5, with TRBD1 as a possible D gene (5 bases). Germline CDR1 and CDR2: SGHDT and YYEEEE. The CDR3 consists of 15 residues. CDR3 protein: CASTLGLGGNQPQHF. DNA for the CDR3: TGTGCCAGCACCTTGGGACTTGGTGGCAATCAGCCCCAGCATTTT. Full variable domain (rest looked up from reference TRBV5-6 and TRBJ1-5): DAGVTQSPTHLIKTRGQQVTLRCSPKSGHDTVSWYQQALGQGPQFIFQYYEEEERQRGNFPDRFSGHQFPNYSSELNVNALLLGDSALYLCASTLGLGGNQPQHFGDGTRLSIL.

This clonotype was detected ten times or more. The CDR3 DNA sequence: TGTGCCAGCTCGGAAGTGGCGAACACTGAAGCTTTCTTT. This encodes CASSEVANTEAFF. The chain couples TRBV18 to TRBJ1-1; D gene ambiguous. Deletions cut 6 bases from V and 1 base from J, with 9 bases between. From germline, CDR1 is KGHSH and CDR2 LQKENI. The CDR3 has 13 residues. Full variable domain (rest looked up from reference TRBV18 and TRBJ1-1): NAGVMQNPRHLVRRRGQEARLRCSPMKGHSHVYWYRQLPEEGLKFMVYLQKENIIDESGMPKERFSAEFPKEGPSILRIQQVVRGDSAAYFCASSEVANTEAFFGQGTRLTVV.

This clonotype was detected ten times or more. The CDR3 is CSAPSAGGLSYEQYF. The CDR3 DNA reads as TGCAGTGCACCCAGTGCGGGAGGACTCTCCTACGAGCAGTACTTC. The chain is built from TRBV20-1 and TRBJ2-7, with 8 bases lining up with TRBD2. V was clipped by 6 bases and J by 0 bases; unmatched bases: 10. This CDR3 region has 15 residues. CDR1 is DFQATT and CDR2 is SNEGSKA in the germline V gene (reference sequence).

This CDR3 reads CASSLWDSTYEQYF. In DNA form, the CDR3 reads TGTGCCAGCAGTTTATGGGACAGTACCTACGAGCAGTACTTC. The chain has TRBV12-3 or TRBV12-4 and TRBJ2-7, with TRBD1 matching over 7 bases. CDR3 size: 14 residues. The trim removed 2 bases at V and 2 bases at J, leaving 3 bases unmatched.